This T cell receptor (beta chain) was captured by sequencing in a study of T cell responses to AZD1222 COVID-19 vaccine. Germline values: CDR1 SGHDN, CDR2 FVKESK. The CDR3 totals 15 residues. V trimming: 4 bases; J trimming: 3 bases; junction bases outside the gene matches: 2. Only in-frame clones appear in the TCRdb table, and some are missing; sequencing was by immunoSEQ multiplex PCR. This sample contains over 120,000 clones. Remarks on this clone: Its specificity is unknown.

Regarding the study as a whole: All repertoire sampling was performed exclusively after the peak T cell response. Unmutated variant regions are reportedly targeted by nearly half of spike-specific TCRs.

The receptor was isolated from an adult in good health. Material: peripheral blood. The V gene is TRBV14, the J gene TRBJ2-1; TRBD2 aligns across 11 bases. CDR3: CASSPLAGGYNEQFF. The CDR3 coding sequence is TGTGCCAGCAGCCCGCTAGCGGGGGGCTACAATGAGCAGTTCTTC.